The 18 T cell receptor beta chains presented below share a single source sample, sequenced in a study of monozygotic twins with inflammatory bowel disease. Reanalyzing the 5' RACE reads, TCRdb keeps one entry per CDR3 protein, without DNA. The table lists over 110,000 distinct CDR3 sequences. Sequencing was done on a sample of blood. The receptors stem from a human donor with ulcerative colitis or Crohn's disease, or a healthy co-twin of an affected twin (not recorded which).

The CDR3 sequence: CASSEVLAGGRETQYF. The chain couples TRBV6-1 to TRBJ2-5; the D call from TCRdb, TRBD2, cannot be confirmed without DNA. This CDR3 is 16 amino acids long. From germline, CDR1 is MNHNS and CDR2 SASEGT.

The CDR3: CASSLGSSGTDTQYF. The J gene is TRBJ2-3, the V gene TRBV5-1; the TCRdb D gene call, TRBD2, has no DNA to confirm it. Germline V CDR1 and CDR2: SGHRS, YFSETQ. The CDR3 is 15 residues long.

The chain combines TRBV5-1 with TRBJ2-5; absent DNA, TCRdb's TRBD1 call cannot be checked. The CDR3 contains 15 residues. CDR1 and CDR2 from the germline V gene are SGHRS and YFSETQ. The CDR3 spells CASPPWTGLRETQYF.

The rearrangement links TRBV5-6 to TRBJ2-7; TCRdb lists TRBD1, though no DNA is available to test this call. The CDR3 contains 13 residues. In germline, CDR1 is SGHDT, CDR2 YYEEEE. The CDR3 region is CASSSRQSYEQYF.

The chain carries TRBV6-1 and TRBJ2-3; TCRdb designates TRBD1, a call that cannot be tested without DNA. Germline lookup yields CDR1 MNHNS and CDR2 SASEGT. CDR3 size: 16 residues. The CDR3 sequence is CASSPPRDSRTDTQYF.

The gene calls are TRBV12-3 or TRBV12-4 and TRBJ1-6; TCRdb designates TRBD1, a call that cannot be tested without DNA. CDR3 length: 15 residues. Here the CDR3 reads CASSFWGQIGAPLHF.

V usage is TRBV7-7 and J usage is TRBJ2-1; TCRdb reports TRBD2, a call that lacks DNA to check it against. Germline CDR1 reads SSHAT; CDR2 reads FNYEAQ (reference sequence). This CDR3 has 13 amino acids. The CDR3: CASSLGALNEQFF.

CDR3: CASSAGTSRGNEQFF. This sequence joins TRBV7-2 and TRBJ2-1; TCRdb's D call of TRBD2 is untestable without DNA. This CDR3 is built from 15 residues. Germline CDR1 SGHTA, CDR2 FQGNSA.

This rearrangement joins TRBV20-1 to TRBJ2-3; TCRdb lists TRBD1, though no DNA is available to test this call. Per germline, CDR1 DFQATT and CDR2 SNEGSKA (reference sequence). This CDR3 is 15 amino acids long. Here the CDR3 reads CSASTDRMYTDTQYF.

This chain connects TRBV12-3 or TRBV12-4 to TRBJ2-5; there is no DNA to check the TCRdb D call of TRBD2. This CDR3 has 15 residues. The CDR3 spells CASSFGRGGQETQYF.

J is TRBJ2-2 and V is TRBV20-1; TCRdb's D gene call, TRBD1, goes unchecked for lack of DNA. The CDR3 is made up of 16 amino acids. Looked up from germline, CDR1 is DFQATT and CDR2 is SNEGSKA (reference sequence). The chain's CDR3 is CSARIGIGQGTGELFF.

The CDR3: CSARVGHQGTGELFF. The chain uses TRBV20-1 and TRBJ2-2; TCRdb's D call of TRBD1 is untestable without DNA. CDR3 length: 15 amino acids. Germline CDR1 DFQATT, CDR2 SNEGSKA (reference sequence).

The chain is built from TRBV12-3 or TRBV12-4 and TRBJ1-5. The CDR3 is 12 amino acids. The CDR3 reads CASRLGNQPQHF.

The V call is TRBV5-4, the J call TRBJ1-6; TCRdb's D gene call, TRBD1, goes unchecked for lack of DNA. The CDR3 runs 15 residues. Germline V gives CDR1 SGHNT, CDR2 YYREEE (reference sequence). CDR3 sequence reads: CASSIQGADNSPLHF.

The chain combines TRBV3-1 with TRBJ2-7; with no DNA, the TCRdb D assignment of TRBD1 cannot be verified. CDR3 length equals 15 residues. Germline V gene data show CDR1 as LGHDT and CDR2 as YNNKEL (reference sequence). The CDR3 loop is CASSQSDGRGYEQYF.

The rearrangement uses TRBV18 and TRBJ2-2; TCRdb selects TRBD1, and the lack of DNA leaves this call unchecked. Germline CDR1 is KGHSH and CDR2 is LQKENI. This CDR3 is 16 amino acids long. CDR3 in amino acids: CASSPPGTGNTGELFF. The full variable domain, completed using reference TRBV18 and TRBJ2-2, is NAGVMQNPRHLVRRRGQEARLRCSPMKGHSHVYWYRQLPEEGLKFMVYLQKENIIDESGMPKERFSAEFPKEGPSILRIQQVVRGDSAAYFCASSPPGTGNTGELFFGEGSRLTVL.

The rearrangement uses TRBV7-9 and TRBJ2-7. The CDR3 is 16 residues long. Germline CDR1 reads SEHNR; CDR2 reads FQNEAQ (reference sequence). The CDR3 sequence: CASSLLNGVIPYKQYF.

The chain carries TRBV6-5 and TRBJ2-1; with no DNA, the TCRdb D assignment of TRBD2 cannot be verified. Germline V lookup: CDR1 MNHEY, CDR2 SVGAGI. This CDR3 comprises 16 residues. This chain's CDR3 is CASSYSIGGGYNEQFF.